A single sample gave rise to the 9 T cell receptor beta chains below, sequenced in a study of breast tumors, draining lymph nodes, adjacent tissues. TCRdb recomputed calls from the multiplex PCR reads with MiXCR, one row per CDR3 protein. The data contain approximately 210,000 distinct CDR3 sequences, about a third of them singletons. Axillary draining lymph nodes of breast cancer patients supplied the node samples. Sequencing input: axillary lymph node tissue. Receptors originate from a female donor with breast cancer. Some clones in this sample may be carry-over from other donors' samples.

Concerning this clonotype itself: Germline and junction disagree at one end, which may indicate a read error. The J gene is TRBJ2-5, the V gene TRBV5-8; perhaps D is TRBD1 or TRBD2 (6 bases each). The CDR3 has 16 amino acids. Germline CDR1 is SGHTS and CDR2 is YDEGEE. CDR3 sequence reads: CASSSQGAGEGGTQYF. DNA of the CDR3: TGCGCCAGCAGCTCCCAGGGAGCAGGAGAGGGGGGGACCCAGTACTTC.

This clonotype was observed many times. V gene TRBV30 combines with J gene TRBJ1-2; D perhaps matches TRBD1 (5 bases). Trimming cost V 0 bases and J 8 bases, with 10 bases left between them. The CDR3 is 12 residues long. The germline CDR1 and CDR2 sequences are GTSNPN and SVGIG (reference sequence). CDR3 nucleotides: TGTGCCTGGAGTGTAGGGGCGGAGGGCTACACCTTC. Its protein product is CAWSVGAEGYTF.

This clonotype was seen many times. The chain combines TRBV7-8 with TRBJ1-3, with D unclear. The CDR3 covers 14 residues. Germline V gene data show CDR1 as SGHVS and CDR2 as FQNEAQ. Trimming pared 0 bases from V and 4 bases from J, leaving 7 bases between. CDR3 in DNA: TGTGCCAGCAGCTTAGCGCTAGGGGGAAACACCATATATTTT. It translates to CASSLALGGNTIYF. Looking up the rest from reference TRBV7-8 and TRBJ1-3 gives the full variable domain: GAGVSQSPRYKVAKRGQDVALRCDPISGHVSLFWYQQALGQGPEFLTYFQNEAQLDKSGLPSDRFFAERPEGSVSTLKIQRTQQEDSAVYLCASSLALGGNTIYFGEGSWLTVV.

A few counts support this clonotype. The chain has TRBV5-1 and TRBJ2-1, with 13 bases lining up with TRBD2. J gave up 7 bases and V 1 base, and 17 bases lay outside the gene matches. CDR1 is SGHRS, CDR2 YFSETQ, per germline. CDR3 size: 20 residues. The chain's CDR3 is CASSLSRGGTSGTRGNEQFF. The CDR3, as DNA: TGCGCCAGCAGCTTGTCCAGGGGTGGGACTAGCGGGACACGGGGTAATGAGCAGTTCTTC.

This clonotype was counted many times. V is TRBV5-1 and J is TRBJ2-7; D is possibly TRBD2 (6 bases). In germline, CDR1 is SGHRS, CDR2 YFSETQ. The ends were cut back, 0 bases at V and 4 bases at J, with 14 bases in the middle. This CDR3 has 15 residues. The CDR3, as DNA: TGCGCCAGCAGCTTGGAAGCGCGGGGCTTTTACGAGCAGTACTTC. Its protein is CASSLEARGFYEQYF.

This clonotype was picked up many times. CDR3 DNA: TGCAGTGCTAGTCGGGCAAATAGGGGGCAGAGTGAGCAGTTCTTC. Its translation is CSASRANRGQSEQFF. This chain joins TRBV20-1 and TRBJ2-1, with 7 nucleotides matching TRBD1. V lost 3 bases, J lost 9 bases, and 14 bases stayed unmatched. This CDR3 has 15 residues. CDR1 is DFQATT and CDR2 is SNEGSKA in the germline V gene (reference sequence).

This clonotype came up a few times. This may be a read error, as it is one base from a much larger clone. The genes are TRBV12-5 and TRBJ1-4; no clear D. Germline V lookup: CDR1 LGHNT, CDR2 FRNRAP. V was cut by 3 bases and J by 4 bases, with 9 bases left in between. The CDR3 sequence is 14 residues long. The CDR3 region has the DNA TGTGCTAGTGGTTTCACGCCCCTTAATGAAAAACTGTTTTTT. This encodes CASGFTPLNEKLFF.

Regarding this clonotype: This may come from a read error, since a much larger clone is one base off. This is likely a read error, given that the CDR3 carries no conserved phenylalanine or tryptophan at its end. This chain connects TRBV5-1 to TRBJ2-5, with 8 bases matching TRBD1. The CDR3 has 15 amino acids. Germline lookup yields CDR1 SGHRS and CDR2 YFSETQ. V gave up 2 bases and J gave up 4 bases; unmatched junction bases: 7. CDR3: CASSFPGQGIETQYL. The CDR3 nucleotides are TGCGCCAGCAGCTTCCCCGGACAGGGTATAGAGACCCAGTACCTC.

This clonotype was seen repeatedly, ten times or more. V and J are TRBV5-1 and TRBJ2-5; 7 nucleotides agree with TRBD1. V trimming: 4 bases; J trimming: 10 bases; junction bases outside the gene matches: 10. Germline CDR1 SGHRS, CDR2 YFSETQ. There are 13 residues in the CDR3. The CDR3 loop is CASSAGGGEDQYF. In DNA form, the CDR3 reads TGCGCCAGCAGCGCAGGGGGTGGAGAGGACCAGTACTTC.